A selection of T cell receptor beta chains follows, all from one sample in a study of PD-1 blockade in classical Hodgkin lymphoma. Some clones are missing from TCRdb's copy, which holds only in-frame ones; the method was immunoSEQ multiplex PCR. This sample yields around 60,000 clones, of which roughly nine tenths are seen a single time; 10% belongs to the top ten. The specimen comprised peripheral blood mononuclear cells (PBMCs), sampled before the fourth cycle of nivolumab. The receptors here all came from a human donor with classical Hodgkin lymphoma. CDR3s include the opening cysteine and the closing phenylalanine or tryptophan. Each record gives: V gene, D gene, clone size, J gene, CDR3 protein, CDR3 DNA. A D gene is named only where the DNA matches it firmly. Size values are once, few and many counts, or a class for expanded clones, and some rows have none.

>TRBV2|TRBD1|.|TRBJ1-6
CYSGRAGGSPLHF
TGTTACAGCGGGAGGGCAGGGGGATCACCCCTCCACTTT
>TRBV19|.|.|TRBJ1-2
CASKEPGVYGYTF
TGTGCCAGTAAGGAGCCGGGGGTCTATGGCTACACCTTC
>TRBV10-3|.|.|TRBJ1-2
CAIGPGLQDGYTF
TGTGCCATCGGTCCTGGACTGCAAGATGGCTACACCTTC
>TRBV5-1|TRBD1|.|TRBJ1-3
CASRTGTGNGNTIYF
TGCGCCAGCAGAACCGGGACAGGGAATGGAAACACCATATATTTT
>TRBV15|TRBD1|few|TRBJ1-3
CATSSPKQGAGNTIYF
TGTGCCACCAGCAGTCCGAAACAGGGGGCTGGAAACACCATATATTTT
>TRBV2|.|.|TRBJ1-2
CASIWDLADQGYTF
TGTGCCAGCATTTGGGACTTGGCCGACCAAGGCTACACCTTC
>TRBV19|TRBD1|.|TRBJ1-6
CASSIGQGVGSPLHF
TGTGCCAGTAGTATCGGACAGGGAGTCGGATCACCCCTCCACTTT
>TRBV5-1|.|.|TRBJ2-6
CASSLQGTGANVLTF
TGCGCCAGCAGCTTACAGGGAACTGGGGCCAACGTCCTGACTTTC
>TRBV13|TRBD1|.|TRBJ1-2
CASSSDRGNYGYTF
TGTGCCAGCAGCTCGGACAGGGGGAACTATGGCTACACCTTC
>TRBV30|.|.|TRBJ2-7
CAWRGGTDPYEQYF
TGTGCCTGGAGAGGAGGGACAGATCCCTACGAGCAGTACTTC
>TRBV28|.|.|TRBJ2-4
CASSLSAGSIQYF
TGTGCCAGCAGTTTATCGGCGGGGAGCATTCAGTACTTC
>TRBV2|.|.|TRBJ2-7
CASNRDPAHYEQYF
TGTGCCAGCAACCGGGACCCTGCACACTACGAGCAGTACTTC
>TRBV7-9|.|.|TRBJ2-2
CARGVGTGELFF
TGTGCCAGAGGGGTGGGCACCGGGGAGCTGTTTTTT
>TRBV15|TRBD2|.|TRBJ2-5
CATSRDPPAGGGETRYF
TGTGCCACCAGCAGAGATCCCCCAGCGGGGGGAGGAGAGACCAGGTACTTC
>TRBV27|.|.|TRBJ1-3
CASSFSGNTIYF
TGTGCCAGCAGTTTTAGTGGAAACACCATATATTTT
>TRBV19|TRBD1|.|TRBJ1-1
CARRSRGCAEAFF
TGTGCCCGAAGGAGCAGGGGGTGCGCTGAAGCTTTCTTT
>TRBV5-1|.|.|TRBJ1-4
CASSPGWTGEKLFF
TGCGCCAGCAGCCCCGGATGGACGGGTGAAAAACTGTTTTTT